This entry describes one T cell receptor (beta chain). Its antigen is not known. Researchers ran the PCR with 60 Vbeta and 13 Jbeta primers. Method: immunoSEQ multiplex PCR; TCRdb's copy keeps in-frame clones and lacks some. Here the sample spans 84,000 or so clones, more than 65% being singletons. Trimming removed 6 bases from V and 10 bases from J; junction bases left unmatched: 8. The CDR3 length is 14 residues. Germline CDR1 is MNHEY and CDR2 is SVGAGI. This entry comes from a study of cytomegalovirus exposure and HLA in healthy donors. Study-wide points: In a later analysis, a missense DCLRE1C variant was linked to TCR beta V- and J-gene trimming. Cytomegalovirus association was listed for around 180 TCR beta chains.

The sample comprised PBMCs. This sequence joins TRBV6-5 and TRBJ1-6; the match to TRBD1 covers 8 bases. This TCR derives from a man aged 25-45 years in good health and CMV-seronegative. CDR3: CASRTGTGDSPLHF. CDR3 DNA sequence: TGTGCCAGCAGAACCGGGACAGGCGACTCACCCCTCCACTTT.